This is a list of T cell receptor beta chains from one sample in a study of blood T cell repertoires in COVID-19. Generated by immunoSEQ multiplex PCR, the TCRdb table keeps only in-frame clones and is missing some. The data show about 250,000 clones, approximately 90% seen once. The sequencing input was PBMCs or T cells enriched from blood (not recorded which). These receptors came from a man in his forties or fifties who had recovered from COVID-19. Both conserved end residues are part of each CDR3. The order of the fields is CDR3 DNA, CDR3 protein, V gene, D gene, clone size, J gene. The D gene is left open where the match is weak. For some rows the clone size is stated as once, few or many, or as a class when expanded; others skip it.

TGTGCCAGCTCACCGGGTAGCGATTATGGCTACACCTTC,CASSPGSDYGYTF,TRBV18,.,.,TRBJ1-2
TGTGCTAGTGGCCAAGGGGGCGCGCAGTACTTC,CASGQGGAQYF,TRBV12-5,TRBD1,.,TRBJ2-7
TGTGCCAGCAGAGCACTTCAGGGAACCAAAAACATTCAGTACTTC,CASRALQGTKNIQYF,TRBV11-2,.,once,TRBJ2-4
TGTGCCAGCAGTCGGGGGGCGTTTCTATCGAACACTGAAGCTTTCTTT,CASSRGAFLSNTEAFF,TRBV27,.,once,TRBJ1-1
TGTGCCAGCAGCTTGTCACAGGATAACAATGAGCAGTTCTTC,CASSLSQDNNEQFF,TRBV5-4,.,.,TRBJ2-1
TGTGCCAGCAGCTTAGCCCAGGGACTAGCGGGTTTAGGGGCCCAGTACTTC,CASSLAQGLAGLGAQYF,TRBV7-8,TRBD2,few,TRBJ2-5
TGTGCCAGTAGCCTAGATCGGGTGGATCCCCGACAGGGGCTCCAGCCCCAGCATTTT,CASSLDRVDPRQGLQPQHF,TRBV19,TRBD1,.,TRBJ1-5
TGTGCCTGGTCCCCGATCTTCGGGTATCCCCAGCATTTT,CAWSPIFGYPQHF,TRBV30,.,.,TRBJ1-5
TGTGCCAGCACGGGACAGGGCAGCACAGATACGCAGTATTTT,CASTGQGSTDTQYF,TRBV21-1,.,.,TRBJ2-3
TGTGCCAGCAGCCTCCCGGGAGGGCCGAACACTGAAGCTTTCTTT,CASSLPGGPNTEAFF,TRBV9,.,.,TRBJ1-1
TGTGCCAGTAGTATTCCAGATGGGACAGGGGGGCATCAGCCCCAGCATTTT,CASSIPDGTGGHQPQHF,TRBV19,TRBD1,few,TRBJ1-5
TGTGCCAGCAGCTACGGGACTAGCGGGGGCAATGAGCAGTTCTTC,CASSYGTSGGNEQFF,TRBV11-2,TRBD2,.,TRBJ2-1
TGTGCCAGCAGCCGCGGGACTAGCGGATGGGAGCAGTTCTTC,CASSRGTSGWEQFF,TRBV11-2,TRBD2,once,TRBJ2-1
TGTGCCAGCAGTGAAGCGTGGGACAGAATATTCGGCTACACCTTC,CASSEAWDRIFGYTF,TRBV6-1,TRBD1,once,TRBJ1-2
TGTGCCAGCAGCGTAGGGGCGAGCGGGGACACAGATACGCAGTATTTT,CASSVGASGDTDTQYF,TRBV9,TRBD2,.,TRBJ2-3
TGTGCCAGCAGCTCCCAGGCGACGGGAATCAATCAGCCCCAGCATTTT,CASSSQATGINQPQHF,TRBV5-5,.,.,TRBJ1-5
TGTGCCAGCAGTTTAGAGGGAACCCGTCAGCCCCAGCATTTT,CASSLEGTRQPQHF,TRBV27,.,.,TRBJ1-5
TGTGCCATCAGTGATTATGCGACCCGGGGCACTGAAGCTTTCTTT,CAISDYATRGTEAFF,TRBV10-3,.,.,TRBJ1-1
TGTGCCATCAGTGACGGGACTAGGAGCACAGATACGCAGTATTTT,CAISDGTRSTDTQYF,TRBV10-3,TRBD2,.,TRBJ2-3
TGTGCCATCAGCCGGGACAGGGACACAGATACGCAGTATTTT,CAISRDRDTDTQYF,TRBV10-3,TRBD1,.,TRBJ2-3
TGCGCCAGCAGGACAGGGGGGATCCTCACCTATAATTCACCCCTCCACTTT,CASRTGGILTYNSPLHF,TRBV5-1,TRBD1,.,TRBJ1-6
TGTGCCAGCAGGCAACTAGCGGGGGGCACCGGGGAGCTGTTTTTT,CASRQLAGGTGELFF,TRBV6-6,TRBD2,.,TRBJ2-2
TGTGCCAGCAGCCGCCCCGGGACAGGGAAAGGCTACACCTTC,CASSRPGTGKGYTF,TRBV5-4,TRBD1,.,TRBJ1-2
TGCGGGACTAGCGGGAACTACGAGCAGTACTTC,CGTSGNYEQYF,TRBV20-1,TRBD2,.,TRBJ2-7
TGTGCCAGTAGTTCGACGGGACAGGGGGTTTATGGCTACACCTTC,CASSSTGQGVYGYTF,TRBV19,TRBD1,.,TRBJ1-2
TGCGCCAGCAGCCAAACGACAGGGGAGGGTTACGGTGAGCAGTTCTTC,CASSQTTGEGYGEQFF,TRBV5-1,.,.,TRBJ2-1
TGTGCCAGCAACCAACAGGGGGCAATCTCCTACAATGAGCAGTTCTTC,CASNQQGAISYNEQFF,TRBV7-9,TRBD1,.,TRBJ2-1
TGTGCCAGCAGTTACCGACAGGGGGTAGTTGGCTACACCTTC,CASSYRQGVVGYTF,TRBV6-5,TRBD1,.,TRBJ1-2
TGCGCCAGCAGCCAAGATCAGGCTAGCAGCTACGAGCAGTACTTC,CASSQDQASSYEQYF,TRBV4-3,.,.,TRBJ2-7
TGTGCCAGCAGTGCACTAGCGGGAGGAGACACCGGGGAGCTGTTTTTT,CASSALAGGDTGELFF,TRBV6-4,TRBD2,.,TRBJ2-2
TGCGCCAGCAGCCAAGATCCGATAGCCCCAGAGACCCAGTACTTC,CASSQDPIAPETQYF,TRBV4-1,.,.,TRBJ2-5
TGTGTCAATAAGGCCACGGGCGGAAGCGGGGAGCAGTTCTTC,CVNKATGGSGEQFF,TRBV2,.,once,TRBJ2-1
TGTGCCAGCAGTGAAGCCCGGGTCGGGACAGGCCCCGTCGGGGGTGGCTACACCTTC,CASSEARVGTGPVGGGYTF,TRBV6-1,TRBD1,.,TRBJ1-2
TGTGCCAGCAGCCTATGGGGGGGAACTGAAGCTTTCTTT,CASSLWGGTEAFF,TRBV11-2,.,.,TRBJ1-1
TGCGCCAGCAGCTTGGACAGGGGTGGATACGAGCAGTACTTC,CASSLDRGGYEQYF,TRBV4-3,TRBD1,.,TRBJ2-7
TGTGCCAGCAGCGAACAGGGTGGAGGCAATCAGCCCCAGCATTTT,CASSEQGGGNQPQHF,TRBV5-6,.,.,TRBJ1-5
TGTGCCAGCTCACCACAGGAGACTAGTCTGAATGAGCAGTTCTTC,CASSPQETSLNEQFF,TRBV18,.,.,TRBJ2-1
TGTGCCAGCAGCAAAGGTCGGACTAGCGGGAGCGATGAGCAGTTCTTC,CASSKGRTSGSDEQFF,TRBV21-1,.,.,TRBJ2-1
TGTGCCTGGAGACAGGGCAATAATTCACCCCTCCACTTT,CAWRQGNNSPLHF,TRBV30,.,once,TRBJ1-6
TGTGCCAGCAGCTCCGGACGCCTCCGAGGGGGCTATGGCTACACCTTC,CASSSGRLRGGYGYTF,TRBV7-9,.,few,TRBJ1-2
TGCAGCGTTGGGGAAGGACTTTTCAACGAGCAGTACTTC,CSVGEGLFNEQYF,TRBV29-1,.,once,TRBJ2-7
TGTGCCAGCAGCTTGGGACTGGGACGGGGAAATTCACCCCTCCACTTT,CASSLGLGRGNSPLHF,TRBV7-6,.,.,TRBJ1-6
TGCGCCAGCAGCCCCAGGACAGGCTACGAGCAGTACTTC,CASSPRTGYEQYF,TRBV5-1,TRBD1,.,TRBJ2-7
TGCAGTGCTAGAGGGGAGGGAGGCTACACCTTC,CSARGEGGYTF,TRBV20-1,.,.,TRBJ1-2
TGTGCCAGCAGCCTAGCGGGGGGGGGAGAGACCCAGTACTTC,CASSLAGGGETQYF,TRBV7-2,TRBD2,.,TRBJ2-5
TGTGCCACCAGTCGCGGGGGCGGCACAGATACGCAGTATTTT,CATSRGGGTDTQYF,TRBV24-1,.,.,TRBJ2-3
TGTGCCAGCAGCCAAGAGAGGGAGACCCAGTACTTC,CASSQERETQYF,TRBV14,.,.,TRBJ2-5
TGCGCCAGCAGCGTCGGGACTAGCGGATACACAGATACGCAGTATTTT,CASSVGTSGYTDTQYF,TRBV5-1,TRBD2,.,TRBJ2-3
TGCGCCAGCAGCCCTGGACTAGCTATAGATACGCAGTATTTT,CASSPGLAIDTQYF,TRBV4-3,TRBD2,.,TRBJ2-3
TGTGCCAGCAGCTTCGTACAGGGTGGTTCACCCCTCCACTTT,CASSFVQGGSPLHF,TRBV7-9,.,.,TRBJ1-6
TGTGCCAGCGGAATACAGGGAAGCAATCAGCCCCAGCATTTT,CASGIQGSNQPQHF,TRBV5-4,.,.,TRBJ1-5